This TCR beta chain was documented in a study of siplizumab effects on memory and regulatory T cells. Broader study findings: Suppression by proliferating Tregs derived from siplizumab cultures was not verified. On average, about 70% of mappable alloreactive CD4+ clones were Treg-derived under siplizumab, against 25% to 30% in controls.

Per sample, approximately 10^5 TCR templates underwent assay. Profiling relied on immunoSEQ multiplex PCR, and the TCRdb table lists in-frame clones only, not all of them. This sample yields some 81,000 clones, of which 85% to 95% are seen a single time; around 18% belongs to the top ten. Of note for this clone: What it binds is unknown.

The sequence derives from a human donor in good health. Sample: CD8+ T cells sorted from blood.

CDR3: CASSLENYNEQFF. The CDR3 DNA reads as TGCGCCAGCAGCCTAGAAAATTACAATGAGCAGTTCTTC. This chain joins TRBV5-1 and TRBJ2-1; no reliable D call. This CDR3 region has 13 residues. Trimming took off 4 bases at V and 4 bases at J, with 9 bases between the two ends. Germline lookup yields CDR1 SGHRS and CDR2 YFSETQ.